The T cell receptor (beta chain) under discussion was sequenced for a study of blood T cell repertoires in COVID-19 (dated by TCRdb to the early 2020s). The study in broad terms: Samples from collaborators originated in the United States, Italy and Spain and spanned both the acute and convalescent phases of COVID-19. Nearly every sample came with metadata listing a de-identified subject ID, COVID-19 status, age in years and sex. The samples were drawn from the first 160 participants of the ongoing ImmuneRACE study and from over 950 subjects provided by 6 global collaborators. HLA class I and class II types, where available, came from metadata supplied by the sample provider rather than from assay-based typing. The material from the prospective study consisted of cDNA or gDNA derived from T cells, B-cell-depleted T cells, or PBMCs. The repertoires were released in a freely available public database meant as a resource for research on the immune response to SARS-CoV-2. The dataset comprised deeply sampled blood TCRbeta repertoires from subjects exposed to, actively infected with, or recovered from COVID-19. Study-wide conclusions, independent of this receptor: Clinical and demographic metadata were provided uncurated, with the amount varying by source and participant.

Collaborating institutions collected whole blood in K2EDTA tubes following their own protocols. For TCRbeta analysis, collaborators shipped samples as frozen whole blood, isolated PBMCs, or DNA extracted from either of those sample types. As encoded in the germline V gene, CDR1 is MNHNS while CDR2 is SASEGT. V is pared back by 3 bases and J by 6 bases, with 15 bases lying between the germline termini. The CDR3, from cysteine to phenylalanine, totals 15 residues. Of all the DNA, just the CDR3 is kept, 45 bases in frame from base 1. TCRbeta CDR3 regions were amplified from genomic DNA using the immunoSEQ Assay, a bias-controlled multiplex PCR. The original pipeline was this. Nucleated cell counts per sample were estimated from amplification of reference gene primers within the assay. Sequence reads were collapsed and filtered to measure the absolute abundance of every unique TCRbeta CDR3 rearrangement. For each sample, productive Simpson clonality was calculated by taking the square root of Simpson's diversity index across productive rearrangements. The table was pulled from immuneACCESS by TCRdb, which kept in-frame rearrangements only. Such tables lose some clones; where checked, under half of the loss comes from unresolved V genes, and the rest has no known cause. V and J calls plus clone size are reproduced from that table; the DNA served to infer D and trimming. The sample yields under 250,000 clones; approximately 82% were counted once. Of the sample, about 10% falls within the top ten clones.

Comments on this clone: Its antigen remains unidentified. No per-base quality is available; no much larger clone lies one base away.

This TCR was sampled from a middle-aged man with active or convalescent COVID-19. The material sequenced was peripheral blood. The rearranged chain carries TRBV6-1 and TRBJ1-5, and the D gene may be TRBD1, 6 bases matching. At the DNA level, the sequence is TGTGCCAGCAGTGATTACAGGGTGCTGCGTCAGCCCCAGCATTTT. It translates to CASSDYRVLRQPQHF.